The rows below give T cell receptor beta chains drawn from one sample of a study of identical twins. TCRdb re-analysed the 5' RACE reads in MiXCR, keeping a single row per CDR3 protein. The sample has 200,000 or so distinct CDR3 sequences; approximately 8.3% are singletons. The sample was also reused in another study, on yellow fever vaccine responses in identical twins.

Sample: memory (CD45RO+) T cells sorted from blood. The source is a young woman in good health. Each CDR3 is given with its conserved first and last residue. Each record gives: CDR3 length, D gene, clone size, V gene, J gene, CDR3 protein, CDR3 DNA. A D gene is named only where the DNA matches it firmly. Rows may omit the clone size; those that give it use once, few, many or a size class.

>17|TRBD2|.|TRBV4-2|TRBJ2-2
CASSQGGTSGITGELFF
TGTGCCAGCAGCCAAGGTGGGACTAGCGGGATTACCGGGGAGCTGTTTTTT
>15|TRBD1|few|TRBV7-9|TRBJ2-7
CASSRRGTGSYEQYF
TGTGCCAGCAGCCGGCGCGGGACAGGCTCCTACGAGCAGTACTTC
>16|TRBD2|many|TRBV3-1|TRBJ2-1
CASSQPSGGFDNEQFF
TGTGCCAGCAGCCAACCCAGCGGGGGATTCGACAATGAGCAGTTCTTC
>13|TRBD1|many|TRBV4-3|TRBJ1-1
CASSLLRQGVSFF
TGCGCCAGCAGCCTGCTGAGACAGGGGGTATCTTTCTTT
>14|.|.|TRBV6-1|TRBJ2-7
CASSVGTDSYEQYF
TGTGCCAGCAGTGTGGGGACGGACTCCTACGAGCAGTACTTC
>23|TRBD2|few|TRBV14|TRBJ2-3
CASSQEPVKRRLAGGGGTDTQYF
TGTGCCAGCAGCCAAGAACCTGTAAAGAGGAGACTAGCGGGAGGTGGCGGCACAGATACGCAGTATTTT
>18|TRBD2|.|TRBV29-1|TRBJ2-7
CSGAVSGQPGTSGYEQYF
TGCAGCGGCGCAGTAAGTGGACAACCTGGGACTAGCGGCTACGAGCAGTACTTC
>14|.|many|TRBV2|TRBJ2-4
CASSESGGLDIQYF
TGTGCCAGCAGTGAGTCAGGGGGACTGGACATTCAGTACTTC
>14|.|few|TRBV27|TRBJ2-7
CASSFGGPLSEQYF
TGTGCCAGCAGTTTCGGGGGTCCGCTTTCCGAGCAGTACTTC
>17|.|.|TRBV20-1|TRBJ1-5
CSASPGTLGGGNQPQHF
TGCAGTGCTAGCCCCGGGACCCTAGGAGGTGGCAATCAGCCCCAGCATTTT
>13|.|.|TRBV6-6|TRBJ2-2
CASRGTNTGELFF
TGTGCCAGCAGGGGGACAAACACCGGGGAGCTGTTTTTT
>14|.|few|TRBV7-7|TRBJ2-3
CASSNGPFTDTQYF
TGTGCTAGCAGCAACGGACCTTTTACAGATACGCAGTATTTT
>12|.|.|TRBV20-1|TRBJ1-5
CSAPHSNQPQHF
TGCAGTGCACCTCATAGCAATCAGCCCCAGCATTTT
>15|TRBD2|.|TRBV7-2|TRBJ2-3
CASSPSSGGRETQYF
TGTGCCAGCAGCCCATCTAGCGGGGGGCGAGAAACGCAGTATTTT
>17|TRBD2|few|TRBV4-3|TRBJ2-1
CASSPRLNGGSSDEQFF
TGCGCCAGCAGCCCCCGATTGAACGGCGGGAGTTCTGATGAGCAGTTCTTC
>16|TRBD2|many|TRBV20-1|TRBJ2-5
CSARNGIAGTQETQYF
TGCAGTGCTAGAAACGGGATAGCGGGGACCCAAGAGACCCAGTACTTC
>14|TRBD1|.|TRBV5-1|TRBJ2-2
CATAGTGNTGELFF
TGCGCCACGGCCGGGACAGGGAACACCGGGGAGCTGTTTTTT
>16|.|medium-sized|TRBV4-3|TRBJ2-3
CASSQDLASGIDTQYF
TGCGCCAGCAGCCAAGATCTAGCCTCGGGGATAGATACGCAGTATTTT
>13|.|few|TRBV5-1|TRBJ1-2
CASGLEPPYGYTF
TGCGCCAGCGGTTTAGAGCCCCCCTATGGCTACACCTTC
>14|.|many|TRBV7-2|TRBJ1-5
CASSSDDRNQPQHF
TGTGCCAGCAGCTCTGATGACAGAAATCAGCCCCAGCATTTT
>14|.|.|TRBV12-5|TRBJ1-2
CASGLGEVSYGYTF
TGTGCTAGTGGTTTGGGTGAGGTGTCCTATGGCTACACCTTC
>16|.|many|TRBV6-1|TRBJ2-7
CASRPVSKGTSYEQYF
TGTGCCAGCAGGCCCGTTTCGAAGGGGACCTCCTACGAGCAGTACTTC
>14|.|few|TRBV5-1|TRBJ2-5
CASSLFSNEETQYF
TGCGCCAGCAGCTTGTTCAGTAATGAAGAGACCCAGTACTTC
>15|TRBD1|many|TRBV4-3|TRBJ2-7
CASSQGQGSPYEQYF
TGCGCCAGCAGCCAAGGACAGGGTTCTCCCTACGAGCAGTACTTC
>15|.|many|TRBV4-3|TRBJ2-7
CASSQDIGYSYEQYF
TGCGCCAGCAGCCAAGATATCGGCTACTCCTACGAGCAGTACTTC
>13|.|many|TRBV28|TRBJ2-7
CATSVGLGSEQYF
TGTGCCACCAGCGTGGGACTCGGAAGCGAGCAGTACTTC
>15|TRBD2|.|TRBV13|TRBJ2-5
CASSFGAGGGETQYF
TGTGCCAGCAGCTTCGGCGCGGGAGGCGGGGAGACCCAGTACTTC
>15|.|many|TRBV5-1|TRBJ2-1
CASSAGQGSVSEQFF
TGCGCCAGCAGCGCGGGGCAGGGTAGCGTAAGTGAGCAGTTCTTC